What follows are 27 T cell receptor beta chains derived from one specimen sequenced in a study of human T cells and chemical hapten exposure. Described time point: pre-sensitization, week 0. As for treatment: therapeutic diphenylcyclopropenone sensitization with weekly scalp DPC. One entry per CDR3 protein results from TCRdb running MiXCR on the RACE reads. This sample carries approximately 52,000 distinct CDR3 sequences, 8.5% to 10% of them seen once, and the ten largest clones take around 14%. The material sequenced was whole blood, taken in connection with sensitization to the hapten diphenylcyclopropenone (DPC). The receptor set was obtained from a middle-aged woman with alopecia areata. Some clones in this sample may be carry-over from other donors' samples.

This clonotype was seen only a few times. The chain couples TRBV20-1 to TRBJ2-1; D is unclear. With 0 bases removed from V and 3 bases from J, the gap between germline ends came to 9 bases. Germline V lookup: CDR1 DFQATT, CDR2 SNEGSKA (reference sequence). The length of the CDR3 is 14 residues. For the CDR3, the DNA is TGCAGTGCTAGAGATCGTAGGAGCTACAATGAGCAGTTCTTC. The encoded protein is CSARDRRSYNEQFF.

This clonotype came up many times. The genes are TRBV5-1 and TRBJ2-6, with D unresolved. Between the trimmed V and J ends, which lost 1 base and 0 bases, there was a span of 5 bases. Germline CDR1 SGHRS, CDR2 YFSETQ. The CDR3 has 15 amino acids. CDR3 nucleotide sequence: TGCGCCAGCAGCTTGCCGGGCTCTGGGGCCAACGTCCTGACTTTC. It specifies CASSLPGSGANVLTF.

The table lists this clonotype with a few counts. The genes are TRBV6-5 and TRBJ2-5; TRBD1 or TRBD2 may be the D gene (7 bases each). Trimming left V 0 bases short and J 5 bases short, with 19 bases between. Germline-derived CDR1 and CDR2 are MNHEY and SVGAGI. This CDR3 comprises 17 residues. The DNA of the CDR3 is TGTGCCAGCAGTTACTCCTCCCCACAGGGGACTAAGGAGACCCAGTACTTC. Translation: CASSYSSPQGTKETQYF.

The CDR3 DNA is TGCGCCAGCAGCCAAGTCCCGAGCTACTATGGCTACACCTTC. Translated: CASSQVPSYYGYTF. The V call is TRBV4-3, the J call TRBJ1-2; no firm D call. From germline, CDR1 is LGHNA and CDR2 YSLEER. The V end lost 1 base, the J end lost 3 bases, and 9 bases lay between the germline ends. The CDR3 is 14 residues long.

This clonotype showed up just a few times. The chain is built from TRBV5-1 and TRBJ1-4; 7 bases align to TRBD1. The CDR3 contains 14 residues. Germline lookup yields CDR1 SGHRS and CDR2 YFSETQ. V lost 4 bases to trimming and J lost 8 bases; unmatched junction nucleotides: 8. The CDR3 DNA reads TGCGCCAGCAGCCTGGGCGGGACAGTAGAAAAACTGTTTTTT. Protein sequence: CASSLGGTVEKLFF.

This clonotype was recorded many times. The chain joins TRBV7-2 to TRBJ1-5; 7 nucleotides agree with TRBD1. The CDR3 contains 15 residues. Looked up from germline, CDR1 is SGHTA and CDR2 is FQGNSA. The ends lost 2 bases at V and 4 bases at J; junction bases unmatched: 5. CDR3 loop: CASSLNRGRNQPQHF. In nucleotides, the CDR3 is TGTGCCAGCAGCTTAAACAGGGGCCGGAATCAGCCCCAGCATTTT.

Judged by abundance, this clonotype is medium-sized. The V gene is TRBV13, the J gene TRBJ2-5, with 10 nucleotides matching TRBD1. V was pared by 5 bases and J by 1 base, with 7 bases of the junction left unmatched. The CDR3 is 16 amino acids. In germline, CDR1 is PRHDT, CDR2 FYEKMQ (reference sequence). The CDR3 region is CASSPPDRGVQETQYF. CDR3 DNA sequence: TGTGCCAGCAGCCCCCCGGACAGGGGGGTCCAAGAGACCCAGTACTTC.

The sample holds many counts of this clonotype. This chain's CDR3 is CSVDNRERLTEAFF. The CDR3 coding sequence is TGCAGCGTTGACAATCGGGAAAGGCTTACTGAAGCTTTCTTT. V is TRBV29-1 and J is TRBJ1-1; no clear D. This CDR3 comprises 14 residues. V shed 3 bases and J shed 5 bases, with 16 bases lying between them. Germline V CDR1 and CDR2: SQVTM, ANQGSEA.

CDR3 residues: CASRAPRQGAFNYGYTF. The CDR3 DNA sequence: TGTGCCAGCAGGGCCCCGCGACAGGGGGCGTTTAACTATGGCTACACCTTC. The rearrangement uses TRBV6-1 and TRBJ1-2; TRBD1 aligns across 10 bases. Germline V gene lookup returns CDR1 MNHNS and CDR2 SASEGT. The V and J ends lost 6 bases and 1 base, in that order; junction bases with no gene match: 11. CDR3 length: 17 amino acids.

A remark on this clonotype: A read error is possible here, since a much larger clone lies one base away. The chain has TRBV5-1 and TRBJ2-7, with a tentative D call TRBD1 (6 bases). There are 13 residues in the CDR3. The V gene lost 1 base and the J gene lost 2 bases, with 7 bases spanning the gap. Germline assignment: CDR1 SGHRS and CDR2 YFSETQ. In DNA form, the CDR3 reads TGCGCCAGCAGCTTGTGGGACACCTACGAGCAGTACTTC. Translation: CASSLWDTYEQYF. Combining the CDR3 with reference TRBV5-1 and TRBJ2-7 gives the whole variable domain KAGVTQTPRYLIKTRGQQVTLSCSPISGHRSVSWYQQTPGQGLQFLFEYFSETQRNKGNFPGRFSGRQFSNSRSEMNVSTLELGDSALYLCASSLWDTYEQYFGPGTRLTVT.

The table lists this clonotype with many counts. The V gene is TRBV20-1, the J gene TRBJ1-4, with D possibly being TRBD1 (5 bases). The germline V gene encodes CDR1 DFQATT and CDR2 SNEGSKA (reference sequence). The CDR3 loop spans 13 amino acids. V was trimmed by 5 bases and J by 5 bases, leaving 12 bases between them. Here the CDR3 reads CSALHQGNEKLFF. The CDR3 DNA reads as TGCAGTGCTCTACACCAGGGCAATGAAAAACTGTTTTTT.

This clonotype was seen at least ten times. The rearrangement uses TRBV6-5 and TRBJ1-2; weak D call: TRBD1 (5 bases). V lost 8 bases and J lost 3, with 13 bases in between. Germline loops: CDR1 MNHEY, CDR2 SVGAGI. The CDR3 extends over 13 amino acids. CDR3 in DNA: TGTGCCAGCTCTAAGGGGCAACACTATGGCTACACCTTC. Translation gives CASSKGQHYGYTF.

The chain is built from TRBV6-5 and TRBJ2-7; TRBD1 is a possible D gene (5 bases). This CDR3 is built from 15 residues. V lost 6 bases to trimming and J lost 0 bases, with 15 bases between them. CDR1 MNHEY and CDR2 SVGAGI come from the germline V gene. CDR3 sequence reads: CASSRDGHLSYEQYF. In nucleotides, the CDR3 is TGTGCCAGCAGCAGGGATGGACACCTCTCCTACGAGCAGTACTTC.

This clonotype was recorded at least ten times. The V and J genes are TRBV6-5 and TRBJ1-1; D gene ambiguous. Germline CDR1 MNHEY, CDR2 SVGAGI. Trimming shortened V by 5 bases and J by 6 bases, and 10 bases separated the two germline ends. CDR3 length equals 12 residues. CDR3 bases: TGTGCCAGCAGTCCGAACTATGCTGAAGCTTTCTTT. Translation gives CASSPNYAEAFF.

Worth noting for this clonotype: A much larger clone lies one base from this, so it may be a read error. DNA of the CDR3: TGCGCCAGCAGCCCTGGACAGGCAGTCCCCAACTGTGGCTACACCTTC. This encodes CASSPGQAVPNCGYTF. J is TRBJ1-2 and V is TRBV5-1; 7 nucleotides line up with TRBD1. CDR1 and CDR2 (germline): SGHRS, YFSETQ. This CDR3 is 16 amino acids long.

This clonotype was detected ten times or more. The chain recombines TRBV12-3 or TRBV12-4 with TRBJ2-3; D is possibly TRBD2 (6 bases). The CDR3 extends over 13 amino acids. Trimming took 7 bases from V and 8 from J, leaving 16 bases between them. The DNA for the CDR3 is TGTGCCAGCACTTTGGGAGGAATTGGTACGCAGTATTTT. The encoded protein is CASTLGGIGTQYF.

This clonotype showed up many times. CDR3 sequence (DNA): TGTGCCAGCAGCCGAATGTTGTGGCGGGGGGCCTCCTCCCCGTCGGATACGCAGTATTTT. The encoded protein is CASSRMLWRGASSPSDTQYF. The J gene is TRBJ2-3, the V gene TRBV7-2, with 8 bases that match TRBD2. This CDR3 is built from 20 residues. J was trimmed by 6 bases and V by 5 bases; bases with no gene match: 25. Germline V gene data show CDR1 as SGHTA and CDR2 as FQGNSA.

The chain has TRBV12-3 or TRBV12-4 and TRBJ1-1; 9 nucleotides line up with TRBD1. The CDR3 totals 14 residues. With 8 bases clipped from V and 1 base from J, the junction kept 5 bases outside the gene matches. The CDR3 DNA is TGTGCCAGCCGGACAGGGGCATGGAACACTGAAGCTTTCTTT. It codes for CASRTGAWNTEAFF.

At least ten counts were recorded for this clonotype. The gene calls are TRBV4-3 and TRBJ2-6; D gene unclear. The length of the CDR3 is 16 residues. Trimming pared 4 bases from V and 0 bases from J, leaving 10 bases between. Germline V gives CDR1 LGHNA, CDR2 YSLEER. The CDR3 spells CASSPSAYSGANVLTF. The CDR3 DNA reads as TGCGCCAGCAGCCCCTCAGCGTACTCTGGGGCCAACGTCCTGACTTTC.

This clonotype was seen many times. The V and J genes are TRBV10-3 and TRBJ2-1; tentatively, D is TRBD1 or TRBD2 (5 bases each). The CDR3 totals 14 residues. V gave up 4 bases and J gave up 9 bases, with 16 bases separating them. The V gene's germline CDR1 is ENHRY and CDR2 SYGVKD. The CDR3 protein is CAISVGTTSTEQFF. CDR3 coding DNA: TGTGCCATCAGTGTGGGGACGACGTCTACTGAGCAGTTCTTC.

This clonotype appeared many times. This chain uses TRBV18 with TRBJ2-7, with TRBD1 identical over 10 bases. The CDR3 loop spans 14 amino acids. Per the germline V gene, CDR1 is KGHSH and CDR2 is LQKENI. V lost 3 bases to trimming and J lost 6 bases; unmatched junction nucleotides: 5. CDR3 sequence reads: CASSPTGQGREQYF. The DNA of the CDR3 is TGTGCCAGCTCACCGACGGGACAGGGGCGCGAGCAGTACTTC. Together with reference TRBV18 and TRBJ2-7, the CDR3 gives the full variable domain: NAGVMQNPRHLVRRRGQEARLRCSPMKGHSHVYWYRQLPEEGLKFMVYLQKENIIDESGMPKERFSAEFPKEGPSILRIQQVVRGDSAAYFCASSPTGQGREQYFGPGTRLTVT.

In DNA, the CDR3 is TGTGCCAGCAGCCCCACGACAGGGACCCAGTACTTC. Protein: CASSPTTGTQYF. J is TRBJ2-5 and V is TRBV28; maybe TRBD1 (6 bases). The V end was cut by 6 bases, the J end by 7 bases, with 12 bases between. CDR1 and CDR2 (germline): MDHEN, SYDVKM. CDR3 size: 12 residues.

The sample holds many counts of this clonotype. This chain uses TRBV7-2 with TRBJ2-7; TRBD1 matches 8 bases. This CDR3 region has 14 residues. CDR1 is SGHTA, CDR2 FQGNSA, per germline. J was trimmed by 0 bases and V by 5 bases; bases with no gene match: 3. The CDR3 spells CASSRDRFSYEQYF. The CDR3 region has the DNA TGTGCCAGCAGCCGGGACAGGTTCTCCTACGAGCAGTACTTC.

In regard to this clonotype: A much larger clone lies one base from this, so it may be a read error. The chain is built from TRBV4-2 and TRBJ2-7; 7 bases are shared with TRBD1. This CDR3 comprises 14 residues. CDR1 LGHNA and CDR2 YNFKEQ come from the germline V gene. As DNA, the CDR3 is TGTGCCAACAGCCGAGGACAGGACTCCTACGAGCAGTACTTC. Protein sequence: CANSRGQDSYEQYF.

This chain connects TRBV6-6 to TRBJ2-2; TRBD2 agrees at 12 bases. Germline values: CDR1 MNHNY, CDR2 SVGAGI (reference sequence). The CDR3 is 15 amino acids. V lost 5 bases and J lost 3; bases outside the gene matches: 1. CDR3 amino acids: CASSRLAGDTGELFF. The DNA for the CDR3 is TGTGCCAGCAGTCGACTAGCGGGGGACACCGGGGAGCTGTTTTTT.

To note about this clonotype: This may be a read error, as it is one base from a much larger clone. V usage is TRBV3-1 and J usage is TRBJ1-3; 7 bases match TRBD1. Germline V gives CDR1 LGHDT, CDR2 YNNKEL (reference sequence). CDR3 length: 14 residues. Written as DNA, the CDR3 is TGTGCCAGCAGCCCACAGGGGAGTGAAAACTCCATATATTTT. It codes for CASSPQGSENSIYF.

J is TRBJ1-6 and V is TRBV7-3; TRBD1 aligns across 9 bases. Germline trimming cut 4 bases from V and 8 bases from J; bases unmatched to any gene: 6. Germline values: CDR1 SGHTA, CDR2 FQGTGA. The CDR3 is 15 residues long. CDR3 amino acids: CASSSGTGFYSPLHF. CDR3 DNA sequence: TGTGCCAGCAGCTCAGGGACAGGGTTTTATTCACCCCTCCACTTT. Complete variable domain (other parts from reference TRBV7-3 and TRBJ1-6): GAGVSQTPSNKVTEKGKYVELRCDPISGHTALYWYRQSLGQGPEFLIYFQGTGAADDSGLPNDRFFAVRPEGSVSTLKIQRTERGDSAVYLCASSSGTGFYSPLHFGNGTRLTVT.